The 10 T cell receptor beta chains below all came from one sample that was sequenced in a study of sequential checkpoint blockade in melanoma. Treatment noted: randomized to nivolumab then ipilimumab (arm A) or the reverse (arm B). Sequenced by immunoSEQ multiplex PCR; TCRdb stores in-frame clones only, minus some. The data show around 19,000 clones, 26% seen once. The input for sequencing was tumor tissue (inferred from file names), taken from a patient given nivolumab and ipilimumab in sequence. Every receptor here comes from a human donor with melanoma.

A few counts support this clone. This sequence joins TRBV7-2 and TRBJ1-1; D ambiguous. CDR1 SGHTA and CDR2 FQGNSA come from the germline V gene. This CDR3 spans 13 amino acids. The V end lost 2 bases, the J end lost 1 base, and 5 bases lay between the germline ends. The CDR3 spells CASSLITNTEAFF. The CDR3 DNA reads as TGTGCCAGCAGCTTAATAACGAACACTGAAGCTTTCTTT.

In its sample, this clone was seen a few times. This chain uses TRBV6-1 with TRBJ1-5; 9 nucleotides align to TRBD1. This CDR3 has 17 residues. Unmatched junction bases numbered 8, after V lost 0 bases and J lost 5 bases. Germline-derived CDR1 and CDR2 are MNHNS and SASEGT. CDR3 in DNA: TGTGCCAGCAGTGAAGCGGGATGGGGACAGGGCCATCAGCCCCAGCATTTT. Its protein product is CASSEAGWGQGHQPQHF.

This sequence joins TRBV9 and TRBJ2-3; 8 bases match TRBD2. The germline V gene has CDR1 SGDLS and CDR2 YYNGEE. This CDR3 is 15 amino acids long. Trimming removed 2 bases from V and 3 bases from J; junction bases left unmatched: 5. CDR3 DNA: TGTGCCAGCAGCGTCGGGGGGGAACGGACAGATACGCAGTATTTT. Translated: CASSVGGERTDTQYF.

This rearrangement joins TRBV19 to TRBJ2-6; unclear D gene. The CDR3 has 13 residues. Germline values: CDR1 LNHDA, CDR2 SQIVND (reference sequence). Trimming pared 7 bases from V and 3 bases from J, leaving 7 bases between. The CDR3 loop reads CASTMGGANVLTF. For the CDR3, the DNA is TGTGCCAGTACCATGGGTGGGGCCAACGTCCTGACTTTC.

Ten or more counts support this clone. CDR3 amino acids: CASSLTSNTGELFF. CDR3 coding DNA: TGTGCCAGCAGCTTAACGTCGAACACCGGGGAGCTGTTTTTT. J is TRBJ2-2 and V is TRBV11-3; D is unclear. Germline V CDR1 and CDR2: SGHNT, YENEEA. The CDR3 has 14 residues. Between the trimmed V and J ends, which lost 2 bases and 0 bases, there was a span of 4 bases.

The chain combines TRBV6-8 with TRBJ2-7; 12 bases are a match to TRBD1. The CDR3 spans 14 residues. J gave up 4 bases and V 7 bases, and 5 bases lay outside the gene matches. Germline V gene data show CDR1 as MNHGY and CDR2 as SAAAGT. The CDR3 DNA sequence: TGTGCCAGCATTCGGGACAGGGGGCGTTACGAGCAGTACTTC. The encoded protein is CASIRDRGRYEQYF.

V gene TRBV15 combines with J gene TRBJ2-1; 10 positions agree with TRBD2. CDR1 is LNHNV, CDR2 YYDKDF, per germline (reference sequence). Losses at the gene ends were 4 bases for V and 7 bases for J; bases not matched to a gene: 10. This CDR3 is built from 16 residues. The chain's CDR3 is CATSTRKAGGYNEQFF. The CDR3 DNA follows: TGTGCCACCAGCACCCGGAAAGCGGGAGGGTATAATGAGCAGTTCTTC.

This clone was picked up a small number of times. The chain employs TRBV11-3 and TRBJ2-2; 10 bases match TRBD1. The CDR3 extends over 16 amino acids. Germline CDR1 reads SGHNT; CDR2 reads YENEEA. Losses at the gene ends were 4 bases for V and 4 bases for J; bases not matched to a gene: 6. The CDR3 region has the DNA TGTGCCAGCAGCTCTCCGGGACAGGGGACCACCGGGGAGCTGTTTTTT. Protein product: CASSSPGQGTTGELFF. The full variable domain, with the rest looked up from reference TRBV11-3 and TRBJ2-2, is EAGVVQSPRYKIIEKKQPVAFWCNPISGHNTLYWYLQNLGQGPELLIRYENEEAVDDSQLPKDRFSAERLKGVDSTLKIQPAELGDSAVYLCASSSPGQGTTGELFFGEGSRLTVL.

The chain combines TRBV5-4 with TRBJ2-5; either TRBD1 or TRBD2 may fit D (5 bases each). Germline V lookup: CDR1 SGHNT, CDR2 YYREEE (reference sequence). The V end lost 8 bases, the J end lost 2 bases, and 13 bases lay between the germline ends. The CDR3 contains 13 residues. This CDR3 is CASCRGAQETQYF. As DNA, the CDR3 is TGTGCCAGTTGCAGAGGGGCTCAAGAGACCCAGTACTTC.

In its sample, this clone was seen a few times. The CDR3 loop reads CASSYSGLAGYEQYF. Here the CDR3 DNA reads TGTGCCAGCAGTTACTCGGGTCTAGCGGGATACGAGCAGTACTTC. This chain joins TRBV6-8 and TRBJ2-7; TRBD2 agrees at 9 bases. The trim removed 0 bases at V and 4 bases at J, leaving 4 bases unmatched. The V gene's germline CDR1 is MNHGY and CDR2 SAAAGT. The length of the CDR3 is 15 residues.